This TCR beta chain derives from a study of shared clonotypes between healthy human individuals. Looking at the study overall: Three CD4 naive, three CD4 memory, two CD8 naive and one CD8 memory plate were used per donor.

The naive CD8 population came from CD45RO-negative cells selected for CCR7, without terminally differentiated effector memory CD45RA+ cells. Those who donated, Caucasian adults without exception, all lived in Nashville, Tennessee. TCRdb keeps only in-frame clones here, not all; method: immunoSEQ multiplex PCR. Of approximately 650,000 clones detected, roughly 95% appear once; the ten largest clones hold around 0.11%. The CDR3 is 14 residues long. Trimming cost V 6 bases and J 1 base; bases outside gene matches: 3. Per germline, CDR1 MGHRA and CDR2 YSYEKL. The TCR originated in a woman aged 25 to 39 in good health. The chain combines TRBV4-1 with TRBJ2-7, with 10 bases identical to TRBD1. Sequencing input: naive CD8+ T cells sorted from blood. As DNA, the CDR3 is TGCGCCAGCAGATGGGACAGGGGTTCCTACGAGCAGTACTTC. As protein: CASRWDRGSYEQYF.